This TCR beta chain was recorded in a study of OX40 agonist ivuxolimab in advanced cancers. Study-wide results and caveats: The specificity for antigen of the expanded peripheral T cells was not determined. Partial responders at 0.1-3.0 mg/kg showed near-lowest clonal expansion.

TCRdb's copy holds only in-frame clones and misses some; the assay was immunoSEQ multiplex PCR. The table lists approximately 67,000 clones, around 83% of them singletons. This clone occurred once. The antigen is unknown. CDR3 length: 15 amino acids. The germline V gene has CDR1 GTSNPN and CDR2 SVGIG (reference sequence). The trim removed 7 bases at V and 3 bases at J, leaving 12 bases unmatched. The sequencing used CD4+ or CD8+ T cells sorted from blood, collected in a trial of the OX40 agonist ivuxolimab. The sequence was obtained from an adult with an advanced solid tumor such as melanoma, head and neck, liver or kidney cancer. The chain links TRBV30 to TRBJ1-3; TRBD1 matches at 7 bases. In nucleotides, the CDR3 is TGTGCCTTCTCCCCAGGGACAGCAGTTGGAAACACCATATATTTT. Residues: CAFSPGTAVGNTIYF.